This is a list of T cell receptor beta chains from one sample in a study of shared clonotypes between healthy human individuals. Method: immunoSEQ multiplex PCR; TCRdb's copy keeps in-frame clones and lacks some. The sample shows roughly 650,000 clones, around 97% of them seen only once. The specimen was naive CD4+ T cells sorted from blood. Every receptor here comes from a woman in her twenties or thirties in good health. Both conserved end residues are part of each CDR3. The order of the fields is V gene, clone size, D gene, J gene, CDR3 length, CDR3 DNA, CDR3 protein. A D gene is named only where the DNA matches it firmly. A clone size is listed for some rows: how often the clone was seen (once, few, many), or a class if it is expanded.

>TRBV19|NA|NA|TRBJ1-1|16
TGTGCCAGTAGCAACCTCCGGGACGGAAAGAACACTGAAGCTTTCTTT
CASSNLRDGKNTEAFF
>TRBV5-1|NA|NA|TRBJ2-3|13
TGCGCCAGCAGCTTCCAGGGCACAGATACGCAGTATTTT
CASSFQGTDTQYF
>TRBV7-8|once|TRBD2|TRBJ2-7|16
TGTGCCAGCAGCCCAAAAGGTCTAGCGGGAGGGTACGAGCAGTACTTC
CASSPKGLAGGYEQYF
>TRBV9|NA|NA|TRBJ2-2|13
TGTGCCAGCAGCGCCGACAGCACCGGGGAGCTGTTTTTT
CASSADSTGELFF
>TRBV6-1|NA|NA|TRBJ2-1|14
TGTGCCAGCAGTGGGGTTGGGCATCACAATGAGCAGTTCTTC
CASSGVGHHNEQFF
>TRBV28|NA|NA|TRBJ1-5|12
TGTGCCAGCACCATAAACAATCAGCCCCAGCATTTT
CASTINNQPQHF
>TRBV4-1|NA|NA|TRBJ1-1|15
TGCGCCAGCAGCCAAGAAGCGACGATGAACACTGAAGCTTTCTTT
CASSQEATMNTEAFF
>TRBV2|NA|TRBD2|TRBJ2-2|14
TGTGCCAGCAGCGGGAGGGACTTCACCGGGGAGCTGTTTTTT
CASSGRDFTGELFF
>TRBV7-2|NA|TRBD1|TRBJ1-1|14
TGTGCCAGCAGCTCGGGACAGATGGGGACTGAAGCTTTCTTT
CASSSGQMGTEAFF
>TRBV29-1|once|NA|TRBJ2-5|11
TGCAGCGGAAAAGGCGGAGAGACCCAGTACTTC
CSGKGGETQYF
>TRBV10-3|NA|TRBD1|TRBJ1-1|14
TGTGCCATCAGTGAGGGACAGGAGAACACTGAAGCTTTCTTT
CAISEGQENTEAFF
>TRBV19|NA|NA|TRBJ2-7|14
TGTGCCAGTAGTATGGGGCTGAGCTCCTACGAGCAGTACTTC
CASSMGLSSYEQYF
>TRBV29-1|NA|NA|TRBJ2-7|15
TGCAGCGCCTCTGACCCCCGGGACCCCAGGCTCGAGCAGTACTTC
CSASDPRDPRLEQYF
>TRBV18|NA|NA|TRBJ2-7|14
TGTGCCAGCTCCAACGGCGGGACACCCTACGAGCAGTACTTC
CASSNGGTPYEQYF
>TRBV4-1|NA|TRBD1|TRBJ1-2|15
TGCGCCAGCAGCCAGGGTAAGGGGGCTGGAAGAGGCTACACCTTC
CASSQGKGAGRGYTF
>TRBV7-6|NA|NA|TRBJ1-1|16
TGTGCCAGCAGCTTATGGGATACGGTCATGAACACTGAAGCTTTCTTT
CASSLWDTVMNTEAFF
>TRBV7-2|NA|NA|TRBJ2-7|16
TGTGCCAGCAGCTCACGACCCCCGGGACCGGGAAACGAGCAGTACTTC
CASSSRPPGPGNEQYF
>TRBV10-1|NA|NA|TRBJ2-5|12
TGCGCCATCCTCCGGATCGAAGAGACCCAGTACTTC
CAILRIEETQYF
>TRBV10-3|NA|NA|TRBJ2-2|14
TGTGCCATCAGTACCGGGGTAAACACCGGGGAGCTGTTTTTT
CAISTGVNTGELFF
>TRBV7-9|NA|TRBD2|TRBJ2-1|17
TGTGCCAGCAGCTTAGCTCTTGGACTAGCGGCCTACAATGAGCAGTTCTTC
CASSLALGLAAYNEQFF
>TRBV2|NA|NA|TRBJ2-5|16
TGTGCCAGCAGTGAGGGGGAGTTTGCAGCACAAGAGACCCAGTACTTC
CASSEGEFAAQETQYF
>TRBV10-1|NA|TRBD2|TRBJ2-2|16
TGCGCCAGCAGGCCCCGGACTAGCGGGACTACCGGGGAGCTGTTTTTT
CASRPRTSGTTGELFF
>TRBV28|NA|TRBD1|TRBJ2-2|16
TGTGCCAGCAGTTCAACCGGGACAGGGGGCCCCGGGGAGCTGTTTTTT
CASSSTGTGGPGELFF
>TRBV28|NA|NA|TRBJ1-1|14
TGTGCCAGCAGTTTATTGGGGTTGGCCACTGAAGCTTTCTTT
CASSLLGLATEAFF
>TRBV19|NA|TRBD1|TRBJ1-2|13
TGTGCCAGTACCGCAGGGGGCGGCTATGGCTACACCTTC
CASTAGGGYGYTF
>TRBV9|NA|TRBD2|TRBJ2-3|17
TGTGCCAGCAGCGTTCATTTAGCGGGAGGGCCGTGGGATACGCAGTATTTT
CASSVHLAGGPWDTQYF
>TRBV11-2|NA|TRBD1|TRBJ1-2|14
TGTGCCAGCAGCTTAGACGAGGGGGCAGGTGGCTACACCTTC
CASSLDEGAGGYTF
>TRBV5-1|once|TRBD1|TRBJ2-7|14
TGCGCCAGCAGGGGACAGGGGATGAGTTACGAGCAGTACTTC
CASRGQGMSYEQYF
>TRBV2|NA|NA|TRBJ2-7|16
TGTGCCAGCAGCGATTTCCTATCGAGGGAGCCCTACGAGCAGTACTTC
CASSDFLSREPYEQYF
>TRBV6-1|NA|TRBD1|TRBJ2-2|14
TGTGCCAGCAGTGATTACAGGGGCCACGGGGAGCTGTTTTTT
CASSDYRGHGELFF